The source of this T cell receptor beta chain is a study of control samples from healthy donors and cancer patients. This table comes from immunoSEQ multiplex PCR, and its TCRdb copy is limited to in-frame clones, with some not included. The sample gives about 150,000 clones, around 95% of which show up once; about 5.6% is in the top ten. Germline-derived CDR1 and CDR2 are SGDLS and YYNGEE. The trim removed 4 bases at V and 5 bases at J, leaving 4 bases unmatched. The CDR3 covers 15 residues. The specimen was blood. The rearrangement uses TRBV9 and TRBJ2-4; 12 nucleotides match TRBD2. This clonotype originated in a man in his forties or fifties in good health. This chain's CDR3 is CASSPGTSGQNIQYF. For the CDR3, the DNA is TGTGCCAGCAGCCCCGGGACTAGCGGGCAAAACATTCAGTACTTC. Together with reference TRBV9 and TRBJ2-4, the CDR3 gives the full variable domain: DSGVTQTPKHLITATGQRVTLRCSPRSGDLSVYWYQQSLDQGLQFLIQYYNGEERAKGNILERFSAQQFPDLHSELNLSSLELGDSALYFCASSPGTSGQNIQYFGAGTRLSVL.